Below are 28 T cell receptor beta chains sequenced from a single sample in a study of tumor-infiltrating lymphocytes in primary liver carcinoma. DNA and RNA were both co-extracted from approximately 20-30 mg of bulk tissue that had not been sorted. The template, approximately 500 ng total RNA, yielded TCR beta cDNA made with a constant-region primer. Modified slightly, ARM-PCR produced TCR beta libraries over three nested multiplex PCR rounds. The first two PCR rounds, roughly 10 cycles each, used TRBV1-TRBV30 forward primers and a C-beta reverse primer. TCRdb called the multiplex PCR reads again in MiXCR, with one record for every CDR3 protein. The repertoire holds around 56,000 distinct CDR3 sequences, about two thirds seen once, with 57% in the top ten. Sequencing used liver tumor tissue from sampling region 2. The subset: tumor region T2, inferior pole. Receptor source: a man aged 35-49 years with primary liver carcinoma and hepatitis B virus infection.

Points on this clonotype: An end of the junction does not agree with germline; a read error may underlie this. The V and J genes are TRBV7-8 and TRBJ1-5, with D perhaps TRBD1 (5 bases). The CDR3 contains 14 residues. CDR1 and CDR2 from the germline V gene are SGHVS and FQNEAQ. CDR3 protein: CASSDRNSNQPQYF. CDR3 nucleotide sequence: TGTGCCAGCAGCGACAGAAATAGCAATCAGCCCCAGTATTTC.

This clonotype has ten or more counts. The chain couples TRBV24-1 to TRBJ2-3, with D perhaps matching TRBD1 or TRBD2 (5 bases each). V lost 6 bases, J lost 5 bases, and 17 bases lay in between. The CDR3 length is 15 residues. Germline V gives CDR1 KGHDR, CDR2 SFDVKD. For the CDR3, the DNA is TGTGCCACCAGTCTAGGGGCCAGCCGGGGAGATACGCAGTATTTT. This translates into CATSLGASRGDTQYF.

About this clonotype itself: A read error may produce the germline difference seen at one junction end. V gene TRBV5-6 combines with J gene TRBJ1-1, with 8 bases fitting TRBD1. This CDR3 is built from 16 residues. The germline V gene encodes CDR1 SGHDT and CDR2 YYEEEE. The CDR3 bases are TGTGCCAGCAGCTTCTCGTGGTCAGGGGGCAACAATGAAGCTTTCTTT. It yields the protein CASSFSWSGGNNEAFF.

With regard to this clonotype: A junction boundary mismatches the germline segment, possibly from a read error. The chain is built from TRBV11-2 and TRBJ2-5; D uncertain. CDR1 and CDR2 (germline): SGHAT, FQNNGV. The CDR3 spans 16 residues. The CDR3: CASSQTPGVGKETQHF. The DNA for the CDR3 is TGTGCCAGCAGCCAAACTCCCGGCGTGGGGAAAGAGACCCAGCATTTC.

Regarding this clonotype: This may come from a read error, since a much larger clone is one base off. The CDR3 carries no conserved terminal phenylalanine or tryptophan, so it likely arises from a read error. The chain uses TRBV11-2 and TRBJ2-2; D may be TRBD1 (6 bases). The CDR3 spans 14 residues. Trimming left V 5 bases short and J 2 bases short, with 9 bases between. Germline assignment: CDR1 SGHAT and CDR2 FQNNGV. The CDR3 bases are TGTGCCAGCAGCCGCAGGGGAAACACCGGGGAGCTGTTTCTT. Its translation: CASSRRGNTGELFL.

In regard to this clonotype: The junction differs from germline at one of its ends, possibly a read error. V gene TRBV5-6 combines with J gene TRBJ2-1; D ambiguous. CDR3 length: 12 amino acids. The germline gives CDR1 SGHDT, CDR2 YYEEEE. CDR3: CASSLERDEQFF. The CDR3 DNA reads as TGTGCAAGCAGCTTGGAAAGAGATGAGCAGTTCTTC.

This clonotype came up a few times. Since the CDR3 does not end with the conserved phenylalanine or tryptophan, this likely comes from a read error. It is unclear where the CDR3 begins or ends on the DNA, so no DNA is shown, and the CDR3 is as TCRdb lists it. V usage is TRBV4-1 and J usage is TRBJ2-3; the listed D gene, TRBD2, was not tested against the DNA. The CDR3 sequence runs 18 residues, both termini included. Germline loops: CDR1 MGHRA, CDR2 YSYEKL. Here the CDR3 reads CASSQTIALAGVTDTQYL.

This clonotype was seen a few times. The genes are TRBV2 and TRBJ2-7; D is uncertain. The CDR3 has 13 amino acids. V was shortened by 3 bases and J by 4 bases, with 10 bases between the two germline ends. The germline CDR1 and CDR2 sequences are SNHLY and FYNNEI. The CDR3 reads CASSDRAQYEQYF. The DNA of the CDR3 is TGTGCCAGCAGTGATCGGGCACAATACGAGCAGTACTTC.

Comment on this clonotype: A junction end diverges from the germline sequence, so it may reflect a read error. The V call is TRBV5-4, the J call TRBJ2-5, with 8 bases matching TRBD1. Germline V CDR1 and CDR2: SGHNT, YYREEE (reference sequence). This CDR3 contains 13 residues. The CDR3 is CTRSLTGVETQYF. As DNA, the CDR3 is TGTACCAGGAGCTTGACAGGGGTGGAGACCCAGTACTTC.

This clonotype was counted a few times. The chain employs TRBV11-2 and TRBJ1-1; 7 bases agree with TRBD1. This CDR3 is built from 15 residues. CDR1 SGHAT and CDR2 FQNNGV come from the germline V gene. V gave up 0 bases and J gave up 1 base; unmatched junction bases: 2. CDR3 loop: CASSLESGGNTEAFF. CDR3 bases: TGTGCCAGCAGCTTAGAGTCAGGGGGGAACACTGAAGCTTTCTTT.

This sequence joins TRBV6-5 and TRBJ1-6, with TRBD1 matching 7 bases. Germline V gene sequence: CDR1 MNHEY, CDR2 SVGAGI. After removal of 6 bases from V and 12 bases from J, the junction contained 14 bases not matched to a gene. The CDR3 runs 15 residues. Here the CDR3 DNA reads TGTGCCAGCAGGGTTGAACAGGGGTGGTCTTTACCCCTCCACTTT. Its protein product is CASRVEQGWSLPLHF.

As concerns this clonotype: At one end the junction does not follow the germline gene, possibly because of a read error. The chain recombines TRBV29-1 with TRBJ2-3; 7 nucleotides line up with TRBD2. CDR1 is SQVTM and CDR2 is ANQGSEA in the germline V gene. The CDR3 length is 12 residues. The CDR3 DNA is TGCAGCGTTGAAGGCCCGGGGGGTACGCGGTATTTT. It encodes CSVEGPGGTRYF.

As concerns this clonotype: A much larger clone differs from this one at a single base, so this may be a read error. The chain uses TRBV7-9 and TRBJ2-7; D perhaps matches TRBD1 (6 bases). The CDR3 consists of 16 residues. The germline V gene encodes CDR1 SEHNR and CDR2 FQNEAQ (reference sequence). Deletions cut 1 base from V and 7 bases from J, with 20 bases between. CDR3 bases: TGTGCCAGCAGCTTAGGGGGTACAGGGCCCCTCTGTGAGCAGTACTTC. Protein product: CASSLGGTGPLCEQYF. The variable domain in full, completed from reference TRBV7-9 and TRBJ2-7, reads DTGVSQNPRHKITKRGQNVTFRCDPISEHNRLYWYRQTLGQGPEFLTYFQNEAQLEKSRLLSDRFSAERPKGSFSTLEIQRTEQGDSAMYLCASSLGGTGPLCEQYFGPGTRLTVT.

On this clonotype: The junction departs from the called germline gene at one end, perhaps through a read error. The CDR3 protein is CTSSSGGSSVGARTDTQYF. Written as DNA, the CDR3 is TGTACCAGCAGCTCTGGGGGAAGCTCTGTTGGAGCCCGCACAGATACGCAATATTTT. The V and J genes are TRBV11-1 and TRBJ2-3; D is tentatively TRBD1 or TRBD2 (5 bases each). CDR1 is SGHAT, CDR2 FQDESV, per germline (reference sequence). The CDR3 runs to 19 residues.

In regard to this clonotype: The germline gene is not matched at one end of the junction; a read error may be the cause. V usage is TRBV6-2 or TRBV6-3 and J usage is TRBJ1-5; 8 bases fit TRBD2. TRBJ2-3 explains the end of the DNA better; the J call may be wrong. CDR3 size: 15 residues. CDR1 is MNHEY, CDR2 SVGEGT, per germline. The CDR3 loop reads CPSSARPGGGQPQYF. CDR3 nucleotides: TGTCCCAGCAGCGCTCGACCGGGGGGGGGTCAGCCCCAGTATTTT.

This clonotype has more than one count but fewer than ten. The V gene is TRBV6-5, the J gene TRBJ2-2; 7 nucleotides agree with TRBD2. Losses at the gene ends were 6 bases for V and 8 bases for J; bases not matched to a gene: 21. The CDR3 covers 18 residues. Germline values: CDR1 MNHEY, CDR2 SVGAGI. DNA of the CDR3: TGTGCCAGCAGATCGATCCTCGGGACTAACGGGAGAGGTGGGGAGCTGTTTTTT. This sequence encodes CASRSILGTNGRGGELFF.

This clonotype was seen many times. The chain has TRBV11-1 and TRBJ2-3, with TRBD1 as a possible D gene (5 bases). Matching the DNA end better, TRBJ1-5 makes the J call doubtful. The CDR3 has 16 amino acids. The V gene's germline CDR1 is SGHAT and CDR2 FQDESV (reference sequence). Written as DNA, the CDR3 is TGTGCCAGCAGCAAGGGACTAGCGGTTAGCACAGATACGCAGCATTTT. Its protein product is CASSKGLAVSTDTQHF.

The sample holds a few counts of this clonotype. The V call is TRBV7-2, the J call TRBJ2-7, with D tentatively TRBD1 (6 bases). Germline V gene sequence: CDR1 SGHTA, CDR2 FQGNSA. The CDR3 extends over 14 amino acids. Between the trimmed V and J ends, which lost 0 bases and 4 bases, there was a span of 10 bases. CDR3 DNA: TGTGCCAGCAGCTTAGCGCCGGACAGTTACGAGCAGTACTTC. Translation: CASSLAPDSYEQYF.

The sample holds a few counts of this clonotype. The rearrangement joins TRBV11-3 to TRBJ2-1; TRBD2 aligns across 11 bases. The length of the CDR3 is 16 residues. Germline V gives CDR1 SGHNT, CDR2 YENEEA. V shed 1 base, J shed 9 bases, and the junction held 8 bases outside the gene matches. The CDR3 region is CASSLGIAGGRSEQFF. The CDR3 nucleotides are TGTGCCAGCAGCTTAGGTATAGCGGGAGGGCGAAGTGAGCAGTTCTTC. The full variable domain, completed using reference TRBV11-3 and TRBJ2-1, is EAGVVQSPRYKIIEKKQPVAFWCNPISGHNTLYWYLQNLGQGPELLIRYENEEAVDDSQLPKDRFSAERLKGVDSTLKIQPAELGDSAVYLCASSLGIAGGRSEQFFGPGTRLTVL.

With regard to this clonotype: The conserved final phenylalanine or tryptophan is absent from the CDR3, which likely points to a read error. The chain joins TRBV6-5 to TRBJ2-7; 7 nucleotides align to TRBD2. With V trimmed by 5 bases and J by 2 bases, 9 bases remained unmatched. CDR3 size: 15 residues. The germline gives CDR1 MNHEY, CDR2 SVGAGI. The CDR3 DNA is TGTGCCAGCAGTCCCCAGACTAGCTCCGCCTACGAGCAGTACTTA. It encodes CASSPQTSSAYEQYL.

This clonotype has a single count. At one boundary the junction diverges from the germline segment, which might be a read error. This chain connects TRBV29-1 to TRBJ2-3, with D possibly being TRBD1 (6 bases). Germline V gives CDR1 SQVTM, CDR2 ANQGSEA. The CDR3 has 14 amino acids. CDR3 DNA: TGCAGCGTTTCAGGGACAAGGGCGTCAGATACGCAGTATTTC. Protein sequence: CSVSGTRASDTQYF.

Many counts were recorded for this clonotype. The rearrangement links TRBV6-5 to TRBJ2-1, with 8 bases that match TRBD2. In germline, CDR1 is MNHEY, CDR2 SVGAGI. Trimming at V came to 6 bases and at J to 9 bases, leaving 10 bases not matched to a gene. The CDR3 is made up of 14 amino acids. CDR3 bases: TGTGCCAGCAGCCGATCGGGACTAGTTGGTGAGCAGTTCTTC. Residues: CASSRSGLVGEQFF.

Remarks on this clonotype: An end of the junction differs from the germline gene, which may be a read error. The V call is TRBV11-2, the J call TRBJ2-1; D remains unclear. Germline V CDR1 and CDR2: SGHAT, FQNNGV. The CDR3 has 14 amino acids. The chain's CDR3 is CAGSIYRLVSVQFF. The CDR3 DNA sequence: TGTGCCGGCAGCATATACCGGCTAGTTAGTGTGCAGTTCTTC.

On this clonotype: One junction end does not reproduce the germline sequence, and a read error may be involved. The gene calls are TRBV11-1 and TRBJ2-7; 8 bases agree with TRBD1. Germline V lookup: CDR1 SGHAT, CDR2 FQDESV (reference sequence). The CDR3 runs 13 residues. CDR3 coding DNA: TGTGCCAGGAGCTTAGGACAGGGCCTCGAGCAGTACTTC. Its protein product is CARSLGQGLEQYF.

This chain links TRBV30 with TRBJ1-5; D might be TRBD1 (5 bases). The CDR3 length is 14 residues. The germline V gene encodes CDR1 GTSNPN and CDR2 SVGIG (reference sequence). Trimming cost V 0 bases and J 4 bases, with 10 bases left between them. The CDR3 DNA follows: TGTGCCTGGAGTGTGATGGGGCGAAATCAGCCCCAGCATTTT. Its translation is CAWSVMGRNQPQHF.

Regarding this clonotype: The germline gene is not matched at one end of the junction; a read error may be the cause. The genes are TRBV29-1 and TRBJ1-2; weak D call: TRBD1 (6 bases). Germline values: CDR1 SQVTM, CDR2 ANQGSEA. The CDR3 consists of 14 residues. The CDR3 nucleotides are TGCAGCGTCAAGTTTGGACAGTCGATCTACGGCTACATCTTC. It encodes CSVKFGQSIYGYIF.

Of note for this clonotype: A read error is likely, as this CDR3 ends without the conserved phenylalanine or tryptophan. It is unclear where the CDR3 begins or ends on the DNA, so no DNA is shown, and the CDR3 is as TCRdb lists it. This chain uses TRBV11-2 with TRBJ2-3; the D call TRBD2 from the table was never checked on the DNA. Germline-derived CDR1 and CDR2 are SGHAT and FQNNGV. Both ends counted, the CDR3 spans 15 residues. The CDR3 region is CVSSLSSGSTDMQCL.

This clonotype has only one observation. The chain employs TRBV6-2 or TRBV6-3 and TRBJ2-7, with D possibly TRBD2 on 6 matching bases. Trimming cost V 6 bases and J 1 base, with 16 bases left between them. The CDR3 runs 15 residues. Germline V gene sequence: CDR1 MNHEY, CDR2 SVGEGT. Here the CDR3 DNA reads TGTGCCAGCAGACTTCCCGGGACTGCTTCCTACGAGCAGTACTTC. It encodes CASRLPGTASYEQYF.